These 9 T cell receptor beta chains share one sample of origin, sequenced in a study of Ad26.COV2.S vaccination and SARS-CoV-2 variants. The assay was immunoSEQ multiplex PCR, and TCRdb's table has in-frame clones only and misses some. The sample has roughly 380,000 clones, approximately 90% seen once. The source material was peripheral blood, sampled after recovery from COVID-19. These TCRs come from a human donor who had recovered from COVID-19.

This chain uses TRBV11-2 with TRBJ2-1; D is possibly TRBD2 (5 bases). The V end was cut by 4 bases, the J end by 14 bases, with 12 bases between. The germline gives CDR1 SGHAT, CDR2 FQNNGV. The CDR3 totals 11 residues. The CDR3 sequence is CASSSLVGEFF. The CDR3 nucleotides are TGTGCCAGCAGCTCCCTAGTGGGAGAGTTCTTC.

The V gene is TRBV7-6, the J gene TRBJ2-2; a possible D gene is TRBD1 (6 bases). This CDR3 is built from 16 residues. V lost 1 base, J lost 5 bases, and 14 bases lay in between. Germline V CDR1 and CDR2: SGHVS, FNYEAQ. The CDR3 nucleotides read TGTGCCAGCAGCTTAGTTTATGGGGGCCGGACCGGGGAGCTGTTTTTT. It codes for CASSLVYGGRTGELFF.

The rearrangement uses TRBV6-5 and TRBJ1-2, with 10 bases matching TRBD1. J lost 6 bases, V lost 5 bases, and 6 bases had no gene match. Germline V lookup: CDR1 MNHEY, CDR2 SVGAGI. This CDR3 is 14 amino acids long. CDR3 region: CASSQTGTGDGYTF. The CDR3 DNA is TGTGCCAGCAGTCAAACCGGGACAGGGGATGGCTACACCTTC.

The chain employs TRBV11-2 and TRBJ2-3; 11 nucleotides align to TRBD2. Germline V gene lookup returns CDR1 SGHAT and CDR2 FQNNGV. CDR3 length equals 16 residues. After removal of 1 base from V and 6 bases from J, the junction contained 6 bases not matched to a gene. The CDR3 sequence is CASSLVLAGVSDTQYF. The CDR3 region has the DNA TGTGCCAGCAGCTTAGTACTAGCGGGGGTGTCTGATACGCAGTATTTT.

Notes on this clone: Different DNA sequences within this sample yield the same CDR3. This chain connects TRBV9 to TRBJ1-5; no definite D call. CDR1 is SGDLS and CDR2 is YYNGEE in the germline V gene. CDR3 length equals 14 residues. The V end lost 0 bases, the J end lost 1 base, and 5 bases lay between the germline ends. This CDR3 is CASSVEGSNQPQHF. The CDR3 DNA sequence: TGTGCCAGCAGCGTAGAAGGCAGCAATCAGCCCCAGCATTTT.

This rearrangement joins TRBV4-1 to TRBJ2-3, with TRBD2 matching 10 bases. CDR1 and CDR2 (germline): MGHRA, YSYEKL. V shed 0 bases and J 3 bases; nucleotides not matched to a gene: 9. CDR3 size: 18 residues. For the CDR3, the DNA is TGCGCCAGCAGCCAAGATGGAGCTAGCGGGGGTCTGACAGATACGCAGTATTTT. Translated: CASSQDGASGGLTDTQYF.

The V call is TRBV5-5, the J call TRBJ1-2, with D perhaps TRBD1 (6 bases). Germline V gives CDR1 SGHKS, CDR2 YYEKEE (reference sequence). The CDR3 length is 16 residues. V was cut by 4 bases and J by 1 base, with 17 bases left in between. DNA of the CDR3: TGTGCCAGCAGCCCCTGGGGAGGACAGATTAACTATGGCTACACCTTC. Its protein is CASSPWGGQINYGYTF.

This clone is a singleton in its sample. The V gene is TRBV6-2 or TRBV6-3, the J gene TRBJ1-2; D gene uncertain. Trimming took 5 bases from V and 2 from J, leaving 6 bases between them. Germline V gene data show CDR1 as MNHEY and CDR2 as SVGEGT. The CDR3 spans 12 residues. The CDR3 sequence: CASSPRNYGYTF. The CDR3 nucleotides are TGTGCCAGCAGTCCCAGGAACTATGGCTACACCTTC.

Here the CDR3 DNA reads TGTGCCAGCAGTGAAGAGAGGGCCCGAGGTGGCTACACCTTC. Protein product: CASSEERARGGYTF. The chain has TRBV6-1 and TRBJ1-2; the D is unclear. V dropped 1 base and J dropped 7 bases, with 13 bases sitting between them. The CDR3 contains 14 residues. From germline, CDR1 is MNHNS and CDR2 SASEGT.